The T cell receptor (beta chain) described here comes from a study of cytomegalovirus exposure and HLA in healthy donors listed by TCRdb under 2017. As for the study more broadly: A later analysis indicated that the 120 validation repertoires were generated on the platform also employed for the approximately 700 repertoires of the first cohort. The study was designed to test whether signatures of past pathogen exposure could be identified by cataloging public T cell receptors. Along with the approximately 600-subject first cohort, a separate validation cohort of over a hundred different subjects was used. The study combined high-throughput TCR immunosequencing, statistical association of individual TCRs with disease status, and machine learning to predict cytomegalovirus infection status.

The donors belonged to the validation cohort of around 120 subjects, which was separate from the roughly 670-subject first cohort. Note on this clone: It has no known antigen specificity. The input lacks base qualities; no much larger clone sits a single base away.

The library was generated by the immunoSEQ multiplex PCR assay. The original pipeline was this. A statistical classification framework was built for diagnosing cytomegalovirus status from the catalog of TCR beta chain sequences. TCRdb holds this immuneACCESS table with in-frame rearrangements only. Some clones are missing; in checked studies, unresolved V genes explain under half, and the rest has no known cause. Clonal size and the V and J genes are those of that table, whereas D and trimming came from the DNA. The sample table lists 45,000 to 65,000 clones, 75% to 95% of them with a count of one. The ten top clones hold approximately 3% of the sample. Its CDR3 holds 13 amino acids, cysteine through phenylalanine. Just CDR3 DNA is preserved here, 39 bases in frame from base 1. V gives up 3 bases and J gives up 2 bases, and the segment between their germline ends measures 7 bases. CDR1 is given as MNHNS and CDR2 as SASEGT, both from the germline V gene.

What the study reported, not specific to this receptor: Of the cluster scores, roughly 93% were above 0 in a later analysis, which found that TCRs clustered in the first cohort also tended to co-occur in the approximately 120 validation repertoires. A total of about 180 TCR beta chains were listed by the study as associated with cytomegalovirus. Across donors, most TCR sequences were observed very rarely, whereas some public TCRs were present in many individuals. In vitro tests confirmed that a few of the cytomegalovirus-associated TCR beta chains recognize cytomegalovirus antigens. The authors suggested that the approach could potentially be generalized to other disease states and immunological phenotypes. A later analysis lacked HLA typing for the validation cohort, so it scored co-occurrence in that cohort across all 130 or so repertoires. The classifier was reported to diagnose cytomegalovirus status with high specificity and sensitivity in both the original and validation cohorts.

This TCR came from a young man in good health and CMV-seronegative. The sequence links TRBV6-1 to TRBJ1-2; the D segment cannot be called with confidence. Sample: PBMCs. The CDR3: CASSESRNYGYTF. The bases are TGTGCCAGCAGTGAGTCCAGGAACTATGGCTACACCTTC.